This entry is about one TCR beta chain. The antigen is undetermined. Sequenced material consisted of expressed TCRB transcripts (all of the isolated RNA was reverse transcribed). Profiled with immunoSEQ multiplex PCR; TCRdb holds only in-frame clones, not every one. The sample has 600,000 to 700,000 clones, about an eighth seen once. This record belongs to a study of beta chain features in type 1 diabetes. Whole-study findings and limits: Reduced insertions and increased deletions marked VDJ junctions in type 1 diabetes patients. Across all four CD4+ subsets, people with type 1 diabetes showed modestly shorter TCRB CDR3s.

This clonotype was obtained from a man aged 30 to 39 with type 1 diabetes. The sequenced sample consisted of naive CD4+ T cells from blood.

The CDR3 sequence is CAWSVLGTGGNQPQHF. The CDR3 DNA reads TGTGCCTGGAGTGTACTGGGAACAGGGGGCAATCAGCCCCAGCATTTT. The rearrangement joins TRBV30 to TRBJ1-5; 7 positions agree with TRBD1. Looked up from germline, CDR1 is GTSNPN and CDR2 is SVGIG (reference sequence). V was pared by 0 bases and J by 2 bases, with 7 bases of the junction left unmatched. There are 16 residues in the CDR3.